This TCR beta chain is from a study of blood T cell repertoires in COVID-19. Study overall: Sources were T cells, B-cell-depleted T cells, or PBMCs; the material itself was cDNA or gDNA.

Seattle-derived patients entered the study during active infection and were followed longitudinally. Trimming cost V 4 bases and J 5 bases; bases outside gene matches: 12. CDR1 and CDR2 from the germline V gene are SGDLS and YYNGEE. The CDR3 covers 16 residues. Sequencing used immunoSEQ multiplex PCR; TCRdb keeps in-frame clones, though not all of them. The sample shows roughly 200,000 clones, roughly 81% of them seen only once. This clonotype was obtained from an elderly woman with COVID-19, enrolled during active disease. Input material: peripheral blood. The J gene is TRBJ2-5, the V gene TRBV9; 9 nucleotides line up with TRBD2. The CDR3 spells CASSPGIAGDLETQYF. Here the CDR3 DNA reads TGTGCCAGCAGCCCCGGGATAGCGGGGGATTTGGAGACCCAGTACTTC.